The source of this T cell receptor (beta chain) is a study of shared clonotypes between healthy human individuals. Study findings and constraints: Some naive CD4 clonotypes, around 5%, turned up in common across a few donors. Among donors, clonotype sharing was expected to be affected by sequencing depth. Non-shared clonotypes displayed generation probabilities falling below those of clonotypes present in all four donors.

CD8 cells classed as naive were CD45RO-negative and positively selected for CCR7, excluding terminally differentiated effector memory CD45RA+ cells. As for this clone: The antigen remains undetermined.

The germline CDR1 and CDR2 sequences are SGHTS and YDEGEE. The length of the CDR3 is 15 residues. V shed 4 bases and J 2 bases; nucleotides not matched to a gene: 5. Produced via immunoSEQ multiplex PCR; TCRdb's table is partial and in-frame only. The sample shows some 2,100,000 clones, 93% of them seen only once. The sequenced sample consisted of naive CD8+ T cells from PBMCs. The chain employs TRBV5-8 and TRBJ2-3; 9 bases agree with TRBD2. This TCR was sampled from a man in his late teens or twenties in good health. Some clones in this sample may be carry-over from other donors' samples. CDR3 sequence: CASSPGLANTDTQYF. The CDR3 nucleotides read TGTGCCAGCAGCCCGGGACTAGCTAACACAGATACGCAGTATTTT. Full variable domain (outside the CDR3, taken from reference TRBV5-8 and TRBJ2-3): EAGVTQSPTHLIKTRGQQATLRCSPISGHTSVYWYQQALGLGLQFLLWYDEGEERNRGNFPPRFSGRQFPNYSSELNVNALELEDSALYLCASSPGLANTDTQYFGPGTRLTVL.